The clone carrying this TCR beta chain was observed many times. These data come from a study of response to subunit inactivated influenza vaccine. The CDR3 runs to 18 residues. Germline V lookup: CDR1 ENHRY, CDR2 SYGVKD. The V and J ends lost 6 bases and 8 bases, in that order; junction bases with no gene match: 14. Each CDR3 protein gets one entry after TCRdb re-called the RT-PCR reads with MiXCR. The table records about 570,000 distinct CDR3 sequences, roughly 12% of them present only once. These data also formed part of another study, on T cells expressing NK-cell markers. According to that study: The authors made TCR beta cDNA libraries by 5'RACE template switching. This switching added a universal primer site and UMIs. TCR beta repertoires came from sorted CD3+CD56+NKG2C+, CD3+CD56+NKG2C- and CD3+CD56-NKG2C+ T cells. The study sequenced eight donors, seven HCMV-seropositive and one seronegative.

This chain joins TRBV10-3 and TRBJ2-1, with 15 bases matching TRBD2. The source is a man aged 50 to 59 who received an inactivated influenza vaccine. This specimen was PBMCs from blood, taken on the day of vaccination. Written as DNA, the CDR3 is TGTGCCATCAGGGGGACTAGCGGGAGGTCCGGAATGGGCGATGAGCAGTTCTTC. Protein product: CAIRGTSGRSGMGDEQFF.